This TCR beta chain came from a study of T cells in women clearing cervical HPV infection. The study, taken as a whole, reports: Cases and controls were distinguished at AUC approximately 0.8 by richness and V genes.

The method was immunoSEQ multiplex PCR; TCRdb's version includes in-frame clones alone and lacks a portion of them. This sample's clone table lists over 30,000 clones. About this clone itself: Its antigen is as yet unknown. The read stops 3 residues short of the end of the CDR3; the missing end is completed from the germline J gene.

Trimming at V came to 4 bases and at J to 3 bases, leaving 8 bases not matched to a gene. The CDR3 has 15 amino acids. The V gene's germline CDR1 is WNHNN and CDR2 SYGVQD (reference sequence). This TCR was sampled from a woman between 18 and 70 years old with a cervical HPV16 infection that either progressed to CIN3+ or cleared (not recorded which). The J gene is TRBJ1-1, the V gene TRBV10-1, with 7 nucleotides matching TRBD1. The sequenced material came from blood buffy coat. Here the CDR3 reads CASSGRRQGHTEAFF. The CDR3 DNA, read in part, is TGCGCCAGCAGTGGACGAAGACAGGGACACACTGAA.